This entry concerns a single T cell receptor (beta chain). This sample was included in a study of breast tumors, draining lymph nodes, adjacent tissues. The germline V gene has CDR1 SGHNT and CDR2 YENEEA. V lost 1 base and J 6 bases, leaving 15 bases between the germline ends. The CDR3 length is 16 residues. Breast cancer patients provided tissue from their axillary draining lymph nodes. TCRdb fed the multiplex PCR reads into MiXCR, producing one record per CDR3 protein. The repertoire holds about 230,000 distinct CDR3 sequences, with around 32% as singletons. This receptor was taken from a female donor with breast cancer. Some clones in this sample may be carry-over from other donors' samples. The material sequenced was axillary lymph node tissue. The rearrangement joins TRBV11-3 to TRBJ1-4; D gene ambiguous. CDR3 bases: TGTGCCAGCAGCTTAGTTCCCACAGATTCTCATGAAAAACTGTTTTTT. It is translated as CASSLVPTDSHEKLFF. Full variable domain (remainder filled in from reference TRBV11-3 and TRBJ1-4): EAGVVQSPRYKIIEKKQPVAFWCNPISGHNTLYWYLQNLGQGPELLIRYENEEAVDDSQLPKDRFSAERLKGVDSTLKIQPAELGDSAVYLCASSLVPTDSHEKLFFGSGTQLSVL.